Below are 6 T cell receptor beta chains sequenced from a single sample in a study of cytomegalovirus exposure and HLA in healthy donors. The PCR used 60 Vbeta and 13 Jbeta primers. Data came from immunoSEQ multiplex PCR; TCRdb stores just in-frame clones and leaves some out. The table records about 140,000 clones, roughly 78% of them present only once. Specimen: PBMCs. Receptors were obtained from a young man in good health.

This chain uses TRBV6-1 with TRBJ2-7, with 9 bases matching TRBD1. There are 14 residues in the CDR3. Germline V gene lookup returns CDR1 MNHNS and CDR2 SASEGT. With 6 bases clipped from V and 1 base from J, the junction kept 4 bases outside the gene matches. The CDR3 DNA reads TGTGCCAGCAGAGCCGGGACAGGGTCCTACGAGCAGTACTTC. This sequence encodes CASRAGTGSYEQYF.

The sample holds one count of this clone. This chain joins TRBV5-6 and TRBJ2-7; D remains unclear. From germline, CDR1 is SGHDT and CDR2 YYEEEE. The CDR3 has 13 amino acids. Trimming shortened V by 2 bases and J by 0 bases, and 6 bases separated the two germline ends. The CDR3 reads CASSFYPSYEQYF. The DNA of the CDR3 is TGTGCCAGCAGCTTCTATCCCTCCTACGAGCAGTACTTC.

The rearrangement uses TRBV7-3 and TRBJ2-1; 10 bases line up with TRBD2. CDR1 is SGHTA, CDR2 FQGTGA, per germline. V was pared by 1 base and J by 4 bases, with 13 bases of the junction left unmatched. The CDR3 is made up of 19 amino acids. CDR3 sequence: CASSLRGTSGISVYNEQFF. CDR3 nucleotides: TGTGCCAGCAGCTTAAGGGGAACTAGCGGGATAAGCGTTTACAATGAGCAGTTCTTC.

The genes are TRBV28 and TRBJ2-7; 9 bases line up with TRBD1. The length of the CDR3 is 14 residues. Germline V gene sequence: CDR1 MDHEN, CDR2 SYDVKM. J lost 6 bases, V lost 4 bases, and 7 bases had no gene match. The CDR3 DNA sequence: TGTGCCAGCAGTTCCGGGACAGGGTCGGTCGAGCAGTACTTC. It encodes CASSSGTGSVEQYF.

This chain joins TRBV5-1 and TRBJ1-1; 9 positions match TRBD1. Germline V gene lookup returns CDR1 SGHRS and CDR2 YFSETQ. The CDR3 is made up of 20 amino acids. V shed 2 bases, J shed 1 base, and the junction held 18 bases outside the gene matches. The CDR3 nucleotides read TGCGCCAGCAGCTTCTTTCCGGGACAGGGTCAATCACCAGGGAACACTGAAGCTTTCTTT. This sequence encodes CASSFFPGQGQSPGNTEAFF.

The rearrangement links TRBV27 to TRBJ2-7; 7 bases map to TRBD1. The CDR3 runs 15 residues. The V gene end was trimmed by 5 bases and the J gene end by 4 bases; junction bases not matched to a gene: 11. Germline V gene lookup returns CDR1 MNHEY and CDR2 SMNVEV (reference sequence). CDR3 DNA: TGTGCCAGCAGTCTACAGGGGTCCCCCTTTTACGAGCAGTACTTC. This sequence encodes CASSLQGSPFYEQYF.